Listed here are 21 T cell receptor beta chains from one sample, sequenced in a study. TCRdb passed the 5' RACE reads through MiXCR, listing each CDR3 protein once. The sample records about 47,000 distinct CDR3 sequences, 28% being singletons. Specimen: naive CD4+ T cells sorted from blood. Indicated subset: naive CD4+ T cells, CD4+CD45RA+CD25-. The receptor source for this set is a female donor with breast cancer.

This clonotype occurred many times. The chain combines TRBV30 with TRBJ2-2, with 8 bases aligning to TRBD2. Germline-derived CDR1 and CDR2 are GTSNPN and SVGIG (reference sequence). V lost 3 bases, J lost 5 bases, and 11 bases stayed unmatched. The CDR3 spans 16 residues. CDR3 sequence (DNA): TGTGCCTGGAGCGTAAGAGCGGGAGTCGGGACCGGGGAGCTGTTTTTT. This translates into CAWSVRAGVGTGELFF.

This clonotype was seen a few times. The chain couples TRBV6-1 to TRBJ1-1; perhaps TRBD1 as D (6 bases). Trimming removed 6 bases at V and 5 bases at J, with 19 bases between. The CDR3 runs to 15 residues. CDR1 MNHNS and CDR2 SASEGT come from the germline V gene. This CDR3 reads CASSVETGQMTEAFF. The CDR3, as DNA: TGTGCCAGCAGCGTAGAAACGGGACAAATGACTGAAGCTTTCTTT.

This chain connects TRBV27 to TRBJ1-1, with D possibly being TRBD1 (5 bases). The CDR3 totals 15 residues. Germline V gene lookup returns CDR1 MNHEY and CDR2 SMNVEV (reference sequence). Trimming took off 6 bases at V and 3 bases at J, with 17 bases between the two ends. The CDR3 DNA reads TGTGCCAGCAGAGCGACGGGGTCCAGGGACACTGAAGCTTTCTTT. Translating it yields CASRATGSRDTEAFF.

This clonotype showed up many times. V and J are TRBV7-9 and TRBJ2-1; the match to TRBD2 covers 7 bases. Per germline, CDR1 SEHNR and CDR2 FQNEAQ (reference sequence). The CDR3 has 14 amino acids. V lost 3 bases, J lost 3 bases, and 2 bases stayed unmatched. This CDR3 reads CASSLSSGYNEQFF. In nucleotides, the CDR3 is TGTGCCAGCAGCTTGTCTAGCGGCTACAATGAGCAGTTCTTC.

The chain joins TRBV7-2 to TRBJ2-7; no firm D call. Germline V gene sequence: CDR1 SGHTA, CDR2 FQGNSA. There are 12 residues in the CDR3. V gave up 2 bases and J gave up 5 bases, with 7 bases separating them. The CDR3 spells CASSLRVDEQYF. CDR3 nucleotides: TGTGCCAGCAGCTTACGGGTAGACGAGCAGTACTTC.

This clonotype occurred a few times. The rearrangement links TRBV6-5 to TRBJ2-5; no clear D gene. The CDR3 has 12 amino acids. The V and J ends lost 0 bases and 5 bases respectively, with 4 bases between them. The V gene's germline CDR1 is MNHEY and CDR2 SVGAGI. This chain's CDR3 is CASSYSGETQYF. CDR3 coding DNA: TGTGCCAGCAGTTACTCGGGGGAGACCCAGTACTTC.

This clonotype was seen at least ten times. V usage is TRBV5-1 and J usage is TRBJ2-1; D possibly corresponds to TRBD2 (6 bases). CDR1 and CDR2 from the germline V gene are SGHRS and YFSETQ. Trimming took 2 bases from V and 4 from J, leaving 13 bases between them. The CDR3 loop spans 15 amino acids. CDR3 protein: CASSFHSGSYNEQFF. The CDR3 region has the DNA TGCGCCAGCAGCTTTCACAGCGGGTCTTACAATGAGCAGTTCTTC.

The chain links TRBV15 to TRBJ2-2, with D possibly matching TRBD2 (5 bases). The germline V and J ends were trimmed by 8 bases and 0 bases, with 7 bases remaining between them. The CDR3 length is 13 residues. From germline, CDR1 is LNHNV and CDR2 YYDKDF (reference sequence). CDR3 sequence: CATARANTGELFF. The CDR3 DNA reads as TGTGCCACCGCGCGGGCGAACACCGGGGAGCTGTTTTTT.

This clonotype was seen at least ten times. This chain links TRBV4-1 with TRBJ2-7; no firm D call. CDR3 length: 13 residues. Trimming pared 1 base from V and 4 bases from J, leaving 8 bases between. Germline V lookup: CDR1 MGHRA, CDR2 YSYEKL. CDR3 in amino acids: CASSQVDGYEQYF. In nucleotides, the CDR3 is TGCGCCAGCAGCCAAGTGGACGGTTACGAGCAGTACTTC.

This clonotype has only a few counts. The chain combines TRBV7-2 with TRBJ1-5, with 8 bases fitting TRBD1. Germline V CDR1 and CDR2: SGHTA, FQGNSA. The V and J ends lost 3 bases and 0 bases, in that order; junction bases with no gene match: 10. CDR3 length equals 18 residues. CDR3 DNA sequence: TGTGCCAGCAGCTTCGGGCAGGGGGCAAGATATAGCAATCAGCCCCAGCATTTT. It specifies CASSFGQGARYSNQPQHF.

This clonotype was observed a few times. The chain employs TRBV28 and TRBJ2-7; D remains unclear. Germline-derived CDR1 and CDR2 are MDHEN and SYDVKM. The CDR3 runs to 14 residues. Trimming cost V 2 bases and J 2 bases, with 10 bases left between them. This CDR3 is CASSLRQLTYEQYF. CDR3 bases: TGTGCCAGCAGTTTAAGGCAGCTTACCTACGAGCAGTACTTC.

Regarding this clonotype: It may be a read error: a sequence one base away is much more abundant. The V gene is TRBV5-1, the J gene TRBJ2-7; D remains ambiguous. Germline CDR1 reads SGHRS; CDR2 reads YFSETQ. The CDR3 covers 15 residues. CDR3 sequence reads: CAGSLAFDTAYEQYF. In DNA, the CDR3 is TGCGCCGGCAGCTTGGCCTTTGACACGGCCTACGAGCAGTACTTC.

This clonotype was detected only a few times. V usage is TRBV2 and J usage is TRBJ1-1; D call uncertain. The CDR3 length is 12 residues. Germline CDR1 SNHLY, CDR2 FYNNEI. V dropped 3 bases and J dropped 3 bases, with 5 bases sitting between them. The CDR3 spells CASSEGYTEAFF. The CDR3 DNA sequence: TGTGCCAGCAGTGAGGGGTACACTGAAGCTTTCTTT. Variable domain in full (rest from reference TRBV2 and TRBJ1-1): EPEVTQTPSHQVTQMGQEVILRCVPISNHLYFYWYRQILGQKVEFLVSFYNNEISEKSEIFDDQFSVERPDGSNFTLKIRSTKLEDSAMYFCASSEGYTEAFFGQGTRLTVV.

This clonotype has just a few counts. V is TRBV7-2 and J is TRBJ2-7; perhaps D is TRBD1 or TRBD2 (5 bases each). This CDR3 spans 14 amino acids. With 2 bases removed from V and 3 bases from J, the gap between germline ends came to 11 bases. The V gene's germline CDR1 is SGHTA and CDR2 FQGNSA. The chain's CDR3 is CASSLLGPGYEQYF. CDR3 nucleotides: TGTGCCAGCAGCTTATTGGGACCCGGCTACGAGCAGTACTTC.

The table lists this clonotype with many counts. This chain joins TRBV29-1 and TRBJ1-2; TRBD1 matches 8 bases. V gave up 4 bases and J gave up 7 bases; unmatched junction bases: 11. Germline CDR1 and CDR2: SQVTM and ANQGSEA. The CDR3 covers 14 residues. CDR3: CSVAASGGSSGYTF. Written as DNA, the CDR3 is TGCAGCGTTGCCGCCTCAGGGGGCTCGAGTGGCTACACCTTC.

This clonotype was picked up many times. The chain carries TRBV4-1 and TRBJ1-2; D call uncertain. V gave up 0 bases and J gave up 7 bases, with 15 bases separating them. Per the germline V gene, CDR1 is MGHRA and CDR2 is YSYEKL. This CDR3 region has 15 residues. CDR3 loop: CASSQDHPGGSGYTF. CDR3 bases: TGCGCCAGCAGCCAAGATCATCCAGGCGGGAGTGGCTACACCTTC.

This clonotype was counted a few times. The V gene is TRBV5-6, the J gene TRBJ1-2, with D uncertain. V lost 0 bases and J 2 bases, leaving 5 bases between the germline ends. Germline lookup yields CDR1 SGHDT and CDR2 YYEEEE. The CDR3 is made up of 13 amino acids. The CDR3 DNA reads as TGTGCCAGCAGCTTGGGAGAGAACTATGGCTACACCTTC. Translation: CASSLGENYGYTF.

This clonotype was recorded at least ten times. The rearrangement uses TRBV20-1 and TRBJ2-7; D ambiguous. This CDR3 has 13 residues. Trimming stripped 5 bases from V and 0 bases from J, with 11 bases between. CDR1 and CDR2 (germline): DFQATT, SNEGSKA (reference sequence). The CDR3 reads CSAPSESSYEQYF. As DNA, the CDR3 is TGCAGTGCTCCGAGCGAGAGCTCCTACGAGCAGTACTTC.

By share, this clonotype ranks as medium-sized. CDR3 loop: CASSPARGSEKLFF. For the CDR3, the DNA is TGTGCCAGCAGCCCCGCCAGGGGTTCTGAAAAACTGTTTTTT. This chain uses TRBV6-5 with TRBJ1-4; tentative D call: TRBD1 (6 bases). V lost 6 bases, J lost 7 bases, and 15 bases lay in between. The CDR3 extends over 14 amino acids. CDR1 MNHEY and CDR2 SVGAGI come from the germline V gene.

The rearrangement links TRBV25-1 to TRBJ2-3; D ambiguous. CDR3 length equals 12 residues. Germline V gene data show CDR1 as MGHDK and CDR2 as SYGVNS. V was pared by 1 base and J by 7 bases, with 6 bases between. The chain's CDR3 is CASSESGYTQYF. In DNA form, the CDR3 reads TGTGCCAGCAGTGAATCCGGATATACGCAGTATTTT.

This clonotype appeared a few times. The rearrangement links TRBV20-1 to TRBJ1-2; 8 bases fit TRBD1. The CDR3 runs to 14 residues. The ends lost 2 bases at V and 4 bases at J; junction bases unmatched: 6. Per germline, CDR1 DFQATT and CDR2 SNEGSKA (reference sequence). CDR3 loop: CSARKDRAGYGYTF. DNA of the CDR3: TGCAGTGCTAGAAAGGACAGGGCTGGCTATGGCTACACCTTC.